This T cell receptor beta chain was sequenced for a study of blood T cell repertoires in COVID-19. For the study at large: Specimens from acute and convalescent COVID-19 originated in the United States, Italy and Spain.

Per the original methods: Amplification with reference gene primers provided the estimates of nucleated cell counts. Sequenced by immunoSEQ multiplex PCR; TCRdb stores in-frame clones only, minus some. V, J and clone size derive from that table, while D and trimming were established from the DNA sequence. The sample has about 170,000 clones, roughly 90% seen once. Trimming shortened V by 1 base and J by 4 bases, and 16 bases separated the two germline ends. Germline V lookup: CDR1 GTSNPN, CDR2 SVGIG (reference sequence). The CDR3 extends over 15 amino acids. This TCR derives from a woman aged 55-75 years with COVID-19, enrolled during active disease. This sequence joins TRBV30 and TRBJ1-2; perhaps TRBD1 as D (6 bases). The sequencing input was peripheral blood. CDR3 in amino acids: CAWSALGGGAYGYTF. The CDR3 nucleotides read TGTGCCTGGAGTGCCCTTGGAGGGGGGGCCTATGGCTACACCTTC. Looking up the rest from reference TRBV30 and TRBJ1-2 gives the full variable domain: SQTIHQWPATLVQPVGSPLSLECTVEGTSNPNLYWYRQAAGRGLQLLFYSVGIGQISSEVPQNLSASRPQDRQFILSSKKLLLSDSGFYLCAWSALGGGAYGYTFGSGTRLTVV.